Below, 14 T cell receptor beta chains from the same sample are listed, as sequenced in a study of cytomegalovirus exposure and HLA in healthy donors. PCR was performed using 60 Vbeta and 13 Jbeta primers. The table came from immunoSEQ multiplex PCR; TCRdb's copy has only in-frame clones and leaves some out. This table has 180,000 or so clones, 75% to 80% appearing once. Sequencing was done on a sample of PBMCs. The receptor source for this set is a man aged 40-55 years in good health and CMV-seropositive.

CDR3 in amino acids: CASRAAVSNGELFF. DNA of the CDR3: TGCGCCAGCAGGGCAGCGGTGTCAAACGGGGAGCTGTTTTTT. V is TRBV5-1 and J is TRBJ2-2; perhaps TRBD2 as D (5 bases). CDR3 length: 14 amino acids. V lost 5 bases and J lost 7, with 15 bases in between. Per germline, CDR1 SGHRS and CDR2 YFSETQ.

The chain uses TRBV10-3 and TRBJ2-1, with D possibly matching TRBD2 (5 bases). The CDR3 has 18 amino acids. In germline, CDR1 is ENHRY, CDR2 SYGVKD. V was cut by 3 bases and J by 8 bases, with 26 bases left in between. CDR3 nucleotide sequence: TGTGCCATCAGTGATTCGGGAACGGAATCCCGAGGTCGGTATGAGCAGTTCTTC. Protein sequence: CAISDSGTESRGRYEQFF.

V is TRBV11-2 and J is TRBJ2-7; D may be TRBD2 (5 bases). The CDR3 covers 16 residues. V gave up 2 bases and J gave up 0 bases, with 14 bases separating them. In germline, CDR1 is SGHAT, CDR2 FQNNGV. This CDR3 reads CASSLFSWEPSYEQYF. CDR3 nucleotides: TGTGCCAGCAGCTTATTCTCTTGGGAGCCCTCCTACGAGCAGTACTTC.

The table lists this clone with a count of one. The rearrangement uses TRBV5-1 and TRBJ2-1, with a weak D call TRBD2 (6 bases). There are 15 residues in the CDR3. V lost 6 bases and J lost 7, with 20 bases in between. CDR1 is SGHRS, CDR2 YFSETQ, per germline. The CDR3 bases are TGCGCCAGCACTTTCGCCCCGGGAGCCCCAAATGAGCAGTTCTTC. Translation: CASTFAPGAPNEQFF.

J is TRBJ1-3 and V is TRBV2, with a tentative D call TRBD1 (6 bases). V was trimmed by 6 bases and J by 0 bases, leaving 9 bases between them. CDR3 length: 14 amino acids. From germline, CDR1 is SNHLY and CDR2 FYNNEI. The CDR3 nucleotides are TGTGCCAGCAGGAGACAGGTCTCTGGAAACACCATATATTTT. As protein: CASRRQVSGNTIYF.

This chain joins TRBV11-2 and TRBJ1-5; D is ambiguous. CDR1 is SGHAT and CDR2 is FQNNGV in the germline V gene. V was trimmed by 0 bases and J by 6 bases, leaving 6 bases between them. The CDR3 sequence is 13 residues long. The CDR3 reads CASSLDKSQPQHF. In DNA, the CDR3 is TGTGCCAGCAGCTTAGACAAATCTCAGCCCCAGCATTTT.

This clone has only one observation. The chain links TRBV11-3 to TRBJ2-7; D may be TRBD1 (5 bases). From germline, CDR1 is SGHNT and CDR2 YENEEA. The CDR3 is made up of 15 amino acids. Between the trimmed V and J ends, which lost 0 bases and 3 bases, there was a span of 12 bases. Here the CDR3 reads CASSLDFGHYYEQYF. The CDR3 DNA is TGTGCCAGCAGCTTAGACTTCGGACATTACTACGAGCAGTACTTC.

The chain links TRBV28 to TRBJ1-5, with 8 nucleotides matching TRBD1. The germline V gene encodes CDR1 MDHEN and CDR2 SYDVKM. The CDR3 loop spans 13 amino acids. V lost 6 bases, J lost 7 bases, and 5 bases stayed unmatched. CDR3 protein: CASSRQGSQPQHF. CDR3 DNA sequence: TGTGCCAGCAGCCGACAGGGGAGCCAGCCCCAGCATTTT.

The rearrangement links TRBV5-6 to TRBJ1-1, with D possibly matching TRBD1 (5 bases). The V and J ends lost 4 bases and 5 bases respectively, with 15 bases between them. CDR1 is SGHDT and CDR2 is YYEEEE in the germline V gene. The CDR3 has 14 residues. The DNA of the CDR3 is TGTGCCAGCAGCCCCCCCCCAGGGCAAACTGAAGCTTTCTTT. As protein: CASSPPPGQTEAFF. The full variable domain, in which reference TRBV5-6 and TRBJ1-1 provide the parts outside the CDR3, is DAGVTQSPTHLIKTRGQQVTLRCSPKSGHDTVSWYQQALGQGPQFIFQYYEEEERQRGNFPDRFSGHQFPNYSSELNVNALLLGDSALYLCASSPPPGQTEAFFGQGTRLTVV.

J is TRBJ2-3 and V is TRBV18; 7 bases match TRBD2. The J segment lost 4 bases and the V segment lost 4 bases, leaving 11 bases of the junction unmatched. The CDR3 totals 16 residues. CDR1 is KGHSH, CDR2 LQKENI, per germline. CDR3 DNA sequence: TGTGCCAGCTCACTAACTAGCGCTGGGGACCCAGATACGCAGTATTTT. This translates into CASSLTSAGDPDTQYF.

This chain joins TRBV27 and TRBJ2-2; 8 bases line up with TRBD2. The CDR3 loop spans 19 amino acids. The germline CDR1 and CDR2 sequences are MNHEY and SMNVEV (reference sequence). V gave up 5 bases and J gave up 1 base; unmatched junction bases: 15. CDR3 region: CASSPRVWAGGRNTGELFF. The CDR3 DNA reads as TGTGCCAGCAGTCCCCGTGTGTGGGCGGGAGGAAGGAACACCGGGGAGCTGTTTTTT.

The V gene is TRBV11-2, the J gene TRBJ2-5; 11 bases agree with TRBD2. CDR3 length: 16 amino acids. V lost 5 bases to trimming and J lost 2 bases; unmatched junction nucleotides: 7. Germline-derived CDR1 and CDR2 are SGHAT and FQNNGV. CDR3 in DNA: TGTGCCAGCAGCAAAACAAGACTAGCGGGACAAGAGACCCAGTACTTC. Its protein is CASSKTRLAGQETQYF.

The V call is TRBV10-2, the J call TRBJ2-1; TRBD1 agrees at 8 bases. The V and J ends lost 4 bases and 13 bases, in that order; junction bases with no gene match: 3. There are 11 residues in the CDR3. Germline-derived CDR1 and CDR2 are WSHSY and SAAADI. The CDR3 coding sequence is TGCGCCAGCAGTGGGGGGACAGGACAGTTCTTC. The encoded protein is CASSGGTGQFF.

By proportion, this clone is medium-sized. CDR3 bases: TGTGCCAGCAGTTCCCAATACATAGACAGGGACCCGAACACTGAAGCTTTCTTT. Amino acids: CASSSQYIDRDPNTEAFF. This sequence joins TRBV28 and TRBJ1-1, with 7 nucleotides matching TRBD1. The germline V gene has CDR1 MDHEN and CDR2 SYDVKM. The CDR3 extends over 18 amino acids. The V and J ends lost 4 bases and 1 base, in that order; junction bases with no gene match: 15.